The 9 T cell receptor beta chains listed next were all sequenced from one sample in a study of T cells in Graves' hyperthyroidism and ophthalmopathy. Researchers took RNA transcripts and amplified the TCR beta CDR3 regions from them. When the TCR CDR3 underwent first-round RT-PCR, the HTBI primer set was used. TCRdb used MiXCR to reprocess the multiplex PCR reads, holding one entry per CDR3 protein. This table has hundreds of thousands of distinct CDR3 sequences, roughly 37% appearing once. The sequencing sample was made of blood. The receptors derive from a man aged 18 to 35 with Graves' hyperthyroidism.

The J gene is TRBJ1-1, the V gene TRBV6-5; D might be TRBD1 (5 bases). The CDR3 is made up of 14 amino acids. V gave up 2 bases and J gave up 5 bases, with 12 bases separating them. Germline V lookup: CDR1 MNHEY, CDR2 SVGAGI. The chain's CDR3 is CASSYDSFLTEAFF. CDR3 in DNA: TGTGCCAGCAGTTACGACAGTTTTTTGACTGAAGCTTTCTTT.

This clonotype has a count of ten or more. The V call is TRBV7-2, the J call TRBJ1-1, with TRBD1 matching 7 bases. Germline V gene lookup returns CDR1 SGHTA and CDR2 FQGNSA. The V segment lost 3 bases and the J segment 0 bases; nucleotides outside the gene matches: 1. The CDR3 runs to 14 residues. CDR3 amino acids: CASSFDRVNTEAFF. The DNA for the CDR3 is TGTGCCAGCAGCTTCGACAGGGTGAACACTGAAGCTTTCTTT.

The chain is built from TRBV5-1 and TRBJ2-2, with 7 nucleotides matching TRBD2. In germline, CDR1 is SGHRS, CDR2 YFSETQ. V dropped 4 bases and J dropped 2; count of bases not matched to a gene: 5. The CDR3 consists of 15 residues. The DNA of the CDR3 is TGCGCCAGCAGCGACGGACTAGAAAACACCGGGGAGCTGTTTTTT. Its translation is CASSDGLENTGELFF.

CDR3 DNA sequence: TGCAGTGCAGGGACCCATAATTCACCCCTCCACTTT. This encodes CSAGTHNSPLHF. The gene calls are TRBV20-1 and TRBJ1-6, with a possible D match to TRBD1 (5 bases). V was pared by 6 bases and J by 5 bases, with 8 bases between. This CDR3 has 12 residues. Germline lookup yields CDR1 DFQATT and CDR2 SNEGSKA (reference sequence).

CDR3 sequence: CASSQGGGTGGWETQYF. In DNA form, the CDR3 reads TGTGCCAGCAGCCAAGGAGGAGGGACAGGGGGATGGGAGACCCAGTACTTC. This sequence joins TRBV9 and TRBJ2-5; 11 nucleotides match TRBD1. CDR1 and CDR2 (germline): SGDLS, YYNGEE. The length of the CDR3 is 17 residues. Losses at the gene ends were 4 bases for V and 5 bases for J; bases not matched to a gene: 13.

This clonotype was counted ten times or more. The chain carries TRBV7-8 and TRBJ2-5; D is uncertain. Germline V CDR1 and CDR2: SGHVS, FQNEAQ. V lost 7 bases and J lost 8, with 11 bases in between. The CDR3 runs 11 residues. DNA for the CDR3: TGTGCCAGCACCCCCGAGCTCACCCAGTACTTC. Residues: CASTPELTQYF. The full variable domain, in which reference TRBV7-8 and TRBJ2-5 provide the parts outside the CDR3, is GAGVSQSPRYKVAKRGQDVALRCDPISGHVSLFWYQQALGQGPEFLTYFQNEAQLDKSGLPSDRFFAERPEGSVSTLKIQRTQQEDSAVYLCASTPELTQYFGPGTRLLVL.

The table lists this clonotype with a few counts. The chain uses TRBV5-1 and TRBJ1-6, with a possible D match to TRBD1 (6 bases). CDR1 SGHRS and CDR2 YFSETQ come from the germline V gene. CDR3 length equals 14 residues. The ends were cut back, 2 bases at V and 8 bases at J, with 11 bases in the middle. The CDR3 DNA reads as TGCGCCAGCAGCTTCCAGGGGCTAGATTCACCCCTCCACTTT. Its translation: CASSFQGLDSPLHF.

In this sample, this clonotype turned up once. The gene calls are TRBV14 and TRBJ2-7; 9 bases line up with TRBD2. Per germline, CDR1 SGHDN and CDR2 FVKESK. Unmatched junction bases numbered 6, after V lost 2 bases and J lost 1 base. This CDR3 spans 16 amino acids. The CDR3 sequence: CASSQFSGGRSYEQYF. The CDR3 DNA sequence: TGTGCCAGCAGCCAATTTAGCGGGGGACGATCCTACGAGCAGTACTTC.

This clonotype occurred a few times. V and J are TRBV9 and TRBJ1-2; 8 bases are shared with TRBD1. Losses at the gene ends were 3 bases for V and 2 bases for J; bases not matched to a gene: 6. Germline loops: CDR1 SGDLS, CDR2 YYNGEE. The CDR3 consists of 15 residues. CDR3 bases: TGTGCCAGCAGCGGGACTCGGACAGGGAACTATGGCTACACCTTC. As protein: CASSGTRTGNYGYTF.